Shown below are 24 T cell receptor beta chains from a single sample sequenced in a study of cytomegalovirus exposure and HLA in healthy donors. The PCR contained 60 Vbeta and 13 Jbeta primers. Sequencing was performed with immunoSEQ multiplex PCR; in TCRdb, only in-frame clones are kept and a portion is missing. Among about 150,000 clones, over 60% were seen once, and the ten largest hold 6% to 8%. Sequencing was performed on PBMCs. Receptor source: a woman aged 55-69 years in good health and CMV-seronegative.

This clone was observed a few times. The CDR3: CASSLGQHGSGMYEQFF. The DNA for the CDR3 is TGTGCCAGCAGCTTGGGTCAGCACGGGAGTGGTATGTATGAGCAGTTCTTC. The V call is TRBV5-4, the J call TRBJ2-1; maybe TRBD2 (6 bases). Trimming removed 0 bases at V and 8 bases at J, with 21 bases between. CDR1 is SGHNT and CDR2 is YYREEE in the germline V gene (reference sequence). The CDR3 has 17 amino acids.

J is TRBJ2-5 and V is TRBV27; 11 bases align to TRBD1. V dropped 4 bases and J dropped 4; count of bases not matched to a gene: 5. The germline gives CDR1 MNHEY, CDR2 SMNVEV (reference sequence). The CDR3 totals 15 residues. The CDR3 DNA reads as TGTGCCAGCAGTTCCCAGGGACAGGGGGTAGAGACCCAGTACTTC. Translating it yields CASSSQGQGVETQYF.

The chain employs TRBV28 and TRBJ2-7, with 9 bases fitting TRBD1. With V trimmed by 5 bases and J by 1 base, 9 bases remained unmatched. CDR1 is MDHEN and CDR2 is SYDVKM in the germline V gene. The CDR3 runs 16 residues. CDR3 DNA sequence: TGTGCCAGCAGTCTAGGGACAGGGTGGAGGTCCTACGAGCAGTACTTC. Encoded protein: CASSLGTGWRSYEQYF. Variable domain in full (rest from reference TRBV28 and TRBJ2-7): DVKVTQSSRYLVKRTGEKVFLECVQDMDHENMFWYRQDPGLGLRLIYFSYDVKMKEKGDIPEGYSVSREKKERFSLILESASTNQTSMYLCASSLGTGWRSYEQYFGPGTRLTVT.

V gene TRBV14 combines with J gene TRBJ2-2; TRBD2 matches 8 bases. The CDR3 extends over 18 amino acids. J was trimmed by 1 base and V by 1 base; bases with no gene match: 8. Germline V gives CDR1 SGHDN, CDR2 FVKESK. The CDR3 nucleotides read TGTGCCAGCAGCCAAGTTGGTGGCGGGAGGATGAACACCGGGGAGCTGTTTTTT. Its protein product is CASSQVGGGRMNTGELFF.

The CDR3 spells CSVAGGGPYEQYF. CDR3 in DNA: TGCAGCGTGGCTGGCGGCGGGCCCTACGAGCAGTACTTC. V usage is TRBV29-1 and J usage is TRBJ2-7, with D possibly matching TRBD2 (5 bases). Germline CDR1 is SQVTM and CDR2 is ANQGSEA. The CDR3 has 13 residues. The V end was cut by 6 bases, the J end by 2 bases, with 14 bases between.

V and J are TRBV6-5 and TRBJ2-7; possible D gene TRBD2, 7 bases. The length of the CDR3 is 13 residues. Trimming took 8 bases from V and 3 from J, leaving 14 bases between them. Looked up from germline, CDR1 is MNHEY and CDR2 is SVGAGI. CDR3: CASGGGGVYEQYF. The CDR3 DNA reads TGTGCCAGCGGGGGGGGCGGTGTCTACGAGCAGTACTTC.

This clone was counted a few times. V usage is TRBV10-3 and J usage is TRBJ1-1; possibly TRBD1 for D (6 bases). CDR3 length equals 16 residues. Trimming left V 5 bases short and J 1 base short, with 17 bases between. CDR1 and CDR2 (germline): ENHRY, SYGVKD. DNA of the CDR3: TGTGCCATCAGTCCTAGACAGGTCCAGGCGAACACTGAAGCTTTCTTT. As protein: CAISPRQVQANTEAFF.

Only a few counts were recorded for this clone. The chain is built from TRBV5-6 and TRBJ2-7; 15 bases align to TRBD2. Per the germline V gene, CDR1 is SGHDT and CDR2 is YYEEEE. CDR3 size: 18 residues. J was trimmed by 6 bases and V by 2 bases; bases with no gene match: 12. The chain's CDR3 is CASSFRTSGRAGSREQYF. CDR3 DNA: TGTGCCAGCAGCTTTAGGACTAGCGGGAGGGCCGGCTCTCGCGAGCAGTACTTC.

Only a few counts were recorded for this clone. The rearrangement uses TRBV5-6 and TRBJ1-2; D is unclear. Trimming cost V 1 base and J 0 bases, with 7 bases left between them. In germline, CDR1 is SGHDT, CDR2 YYEEEE. The CDR3 sequence is 14 residues long. CDR3 coding DNA: TGTGCCAGCAGCTTGTACGGAGCTAACTATGGCTACACCTTC. Amino acid sequence: CASSLYGANYGYTF.

The V gene is TRBV5-4, the J gene TRBJ1-2, with 10 positions matching TRBD1. After removal of 6 bases from V and 4 bases from J, the junction contained 9 bases not matched to a gene. The CDR3 spans 15 residues. In germline, CDR1 is SGHNT, CDR2 YYREEE (reference sequence). The CDR3 loop reads CASNAGTGEGYGYTF. CDR3 nucleotides: TGTGCCAGCAACGCCGGGACAGGGGAGGGCTATGGCTACACCTTC.

The chain joins TRBV5-1 to TRBJ2-3, with 11 bases lining up with TRBD2. With 0 bases clipped from V and 1 base from J, the junction kept 4 bases outside the gene matches. Germline V lookup: CDR1 SGHRS, CDR2 YFSETQ. The CDR3 is made up of 17 amino acids. CDR3 DNA: TGCGCCAGCAGCTTGGGGGGACTAGCGGAACGCACAGATACGCAGTATTTT. This translates into CASSLGGLAERTDTQYF.

This sequence joins TRBV13 and TRBJ1-1, with D unclear. Germline V lookup: CDR1 PRHDT, CDR2 FYEKMQ (reference sequence). V was pared by 3 bases and J by 3 bases, with 29 bases between. This CDR3 has 20 residues. CDR3 amino acids: CASSLFGRLFVNLSDTEAFF. As DNA, the CDR3 is TGTGCCAGCAGCTTGTTCGGGAGGTTATTTGTGAATCTATCCGACACTGAAGCTTTCTTT.

The rearrangement links TRBV11-1 to TRBJ2-6; TRBD1 aligns across 8 bases. V shed 1 base, J shed 8 bases, and the junction held 4 bases outside the gene matches. The germline V gene has CDR1 SGHAT and CDR2 FQDESV (reference sequence). The CDR3 has 15 residues. The DNA of the CDR3 is TGTGCCAGCAGCTTAGGTACAGGGGGGACCAACGTCCTGACTTTC. Amino acids: CASSLGTGGTNVLTF.

J is TRBJ2-3 and V is TRBV19; 8 nucleotides align to TRBD1. V lost 9 bases, J lost 1 base, and 6 bases stayed unmatched. This CDR3 is built from 14 residues. Germline CDR1 and CDR2: LNHDA and SQIVND (reference sequence). The CDR3 reads CASAGTGRTDTQYF. CDR3 coding DNA: TGTGCCAGCGCTGGGACAGGCCGCACAGATACGCAGTATTTT. The variable domain in full, with the rest retrieved from reference TRBV19 and TRBJ2-3, is DGGITQSPKYLFRKEGQNVTLSCEQNLNHDAMYWYRQDPGQGLRLIYYSQIVNDFQKGDIAEGYSVSREKKESFPLTVTSAQKNPTAFYLCASAGTGRTDTQYFGPGTRLTVL.

This clone was found a few times. This chain joins TRBV5-4 and TRBJ1-2; D not certain. In germline, CDR1 is SGHNT, CDR2 YYREEE (reference sequence). The length of the CDR3 is 14 residues. V was pared by 1 base and J by 7 bases, with 14 bases between. The chain's CDR3 is CASSLYPTEAGYTF. CDR3 in DNA: TGTGCCAGCAGCTTGTATCCCACAGAAGCTGGCTACACCTTC.

The rearrangement uses TRBV19 and TRBJ2-7; D not resolved. Germline V gene data show CDR1 as LNHDA and CDR2 as SQIVND (reference sequence). The CDR3 has 15 residues. V dropped 1 base and J dropped 2 bases, with 12 bases sitting between them. DNA for the CDR3: TGTGCCAGTAGTATAGTGAACAGCAACCCCTACGAGCAGTACTTC. Translated, it gives CASSIVNSNPYEQYF.

This clone is deemed medium-sized (0.01 to 0.1%). The chain combines TRBV28 with TRBJ2-7, with 10 positions matching TRBD2. Looked up from germline, CDR1 is MDHEN and CDR2 is SYDVKM. Losses at the gene ends were 4 bases for V and 3 bases for J; bases not matched to a gene: 15. The CDR3 loop spans 18 amino acids. DNA of the CDR3: TGTGCCAGCAGTTCGGTTGGGCTAGCGGGAGCCCTCGGCTACGAGCAGTACTTC. This encodes CASSSVGLAGALGYEQYF.

J is TRBJ2-5 and V is TRBV14; 12 nucleotides line up with TRBD2. The V segment lost 11 bases and the J segment 5 bases; nucleotides outside the gene matches: 9. The germline gives CDR1 SGHDN, CDR2 FVKESK. There are 14 residues in the CDR3. CDR3 residues: CAQETSGRIETQYF. As DNA, the CDR3 is TGTGCCCAGGAGACTAGCGGGAGAATTGAGACCCAGTACTTC.

With respect to this clone: Other DNA sequences within the sample encode an identical CDR3. V usage is TRBV29-1 and J usage is TRBJ1-1; D gene uncertain. The CDR3 is made up of 11 amino acids. V lost 4 bases to trimming and J lost 4 bases, with 7 bases between them. Germline CDR1 and CDR2: SQVTM and ANQGSEA. CDR3 protein: CSVVSSTEAFF. The CDR3 DNA is TGCAGCGTTGTTTCCTCCACTGAAGCTTTCTTT. Full variable domain (outside the CDR3, taken from reference TRBV29-1 and TRBJ1-1): SAVISQKPSRDICQRGTSLTIQCQVDSQVTMMFWYRQQPGQSLTLIATANQGSEATYESGFVIDKFPISRPNLTFSTLTVSNMSPEDSSIYLCSVVSSTEAFFGQGTRLTVV.

This sequence joins TRBV5-4 and TRBJ2-1, with 12 bases identical to TRBD1. After removal of 6 bases from V and 6 bases from J, the junction contained 10 bases not matched to a gene. The CDR3 has 16 amino acids. The germline V gene has CDR1 SGHNT and CDR2 YYREEE (reference sequence). CDR3 bases: TGTGCCAGCAACCTTCGGGGACAGGGGGCCGTCAATGAGCAGTTCTTC. Translation gives CASNLRGQGAVNEQFF.

The chain employs TRBV19 and TRBJ1-5; TRBD1 agrees at 12 bases. The junction had 2 bases not matched to a gene; V was cut back by 3 bases and J by 2 bases. Germline lookup yields CDR1 LNHDA and CDR2 SQIVND (reference sequence). The CDR3 covers 16 residues. The CDR3 sequence is CASSIGTGGGNQPQHF. For the CDR3, the DNA is TGTGCCAGTAGTATCGGGACAGGGGGCGGCAATCAGCCCCAGCATTTT. The entire variable domain, with the rest obtained from reference TRBV19 and TRBJ1-5, is as follows: DGGITQSPKYLFRKEGQNVTLSCEQNLNHDAMYWYRQDPGQGLRLIYYSQIVNDFQKGDIAEGYSVSREKKESFPLTVTSAQKNPTAFYLCASSIGTGGGNQPQHFGDGTRLSIL.

This clone came up a few times. The chain links TRBV7-2 to TRBJ2-3; D may be TRBD2 (7 bases). The germline gives CDR1 SGHTA, CDR2 FQGNSA. This CDR3 has 15 amino acids. Deletions cut 5 bases from V and 7 bases from J, with 19 bases between. The CDR3 DNA is TGTGCCAGCAGCCCCACGTGGCGGGGGCCTAATACGCAGTATTTT. It codes for CASSPTWRGPNTQYF.

The chain links TRBV9 to TRBJ2-2; D is unclear. Germline V gene data show CDR1 as SGDLS and CDR2 as YYNGEE. The V end was cut by 3 bases, the J end by 1 base, with 10 bases between. The CDR3 is 15 amino acids. CDR3 nucleotide sequence: TGTGCCAGCAGCGCCCAAGCGTGGAACACCGGGGAGCTGTTTTTT. Protein product: CASSAQAWNTGELFF. The full variable domain, completed using reference TRBV9 and TRBJ2-2, is DSGVTQTPKHLITATGQRVTLRCSPRSGDLSVYWYQQSLDQGLQFLIQYYNGEERAKGNILERFSAQQFPDLHSELNLSSLELGDSALYFCASSAQAWNTGELFFGEGSRLTVL.

This clone was seen more than once but under ten times. The chain joins TRBV5-5 to TRBJ1-4; D may be TRBD1 (5 bases). Germline V lookup: CDR1 SGHKS, CDR2 YYEKEE (reference sequence). This CDR3 region has 14 residues. The V and J ends lost 4 bases and 6 bases respectively, with 13 bases between them. The CDR3 sequence: CASSRGGGDEKLFF. In DNA, the CDR3 is TGTGCCAGCAGCCGCGGGGGGGGTGATGAAAAACTGTTTTTT.